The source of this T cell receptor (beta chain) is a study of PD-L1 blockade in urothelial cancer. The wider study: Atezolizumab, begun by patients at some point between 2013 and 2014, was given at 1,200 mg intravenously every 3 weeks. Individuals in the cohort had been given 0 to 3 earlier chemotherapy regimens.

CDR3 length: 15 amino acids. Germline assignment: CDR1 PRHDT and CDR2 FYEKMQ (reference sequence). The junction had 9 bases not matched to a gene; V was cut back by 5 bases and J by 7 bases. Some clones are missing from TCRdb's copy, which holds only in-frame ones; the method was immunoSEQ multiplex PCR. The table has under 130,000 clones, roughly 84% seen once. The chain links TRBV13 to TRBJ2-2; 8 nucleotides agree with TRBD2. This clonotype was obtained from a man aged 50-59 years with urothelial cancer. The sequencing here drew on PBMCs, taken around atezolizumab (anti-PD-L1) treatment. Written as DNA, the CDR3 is TGTGCCAGCAGCGCCAGGAGCGGGAGTGGCGGGGAGCTGTTTTTT. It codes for CASSARSGSGGELFF.